The 11 T cell receptor beta chains reported below all come from one sample, sequenced in a study of post-analysis software for immune sequencing data. Study results and limitations: There were a few TRBV segments more frequent in patients than controls, and TRBV5-6, TRBV5-1 and TRBV20-1 were among them.

The TCR beta cDNA libraries carried unique molecular identifiers. Each CDR3 protein is one row after TCRdb ran MiXCR on the PCR reads. This table holds fewer than 850,000 distinct CDR3 sequences, about 27% found once. For these TCRs, the target antigens are not known. The specimen sequenced was blood. These receptors were obtained from a girl under 18 with multiple sclerosis.

The rearrangement links TRBV20-1 to TRBJ2-5; perhaps TRBD1 as D (6 bases). Germline-derived CDR1 and CDR2 are DFQATT and SNEGSKA (reference sequence). V was trimmed by 6 bases and J by 7 bases, leaving 12 bases between them. The CDR3 sequence is 11 residues long. The CDR3: CSAGAVGTQYF. Written as DNA, the CDR3 is TGCAGTGCGGGGGCCGTGGGGACCCAGTACTTC.

This clonotype was seen more than once but under ten times. V is TRBV29-1 and J is TRBJ2-7; the D is unclear. The germline V and J ends were trimmed by 1 base and 7 bases, with 8 bases remaining between them. Per germline, CDR1 SQVTM and CDR2 ANQGSEA. The CDR3 runs 11 residues. Written as DNA, the CDR3 is TGCAGCGTTGAAGGCTACAATGAGCAGTACTTC. It is translated as CSVEGYNEQYF.

The genes are TRBV29-1 and TRBJ1-1; no reliable D call. The CDR3 covers 13 residues. V dropped 3 bases and J dropped 3 bases, with 11 bases sitting between them. Germline V gene lookup returns CDR1 SQVTM and CDR2 ANQGSEA. In nucleotides, the CDR3 is TGCAGCGTTGACCGTGGCGGGTACACTGAAGCTTTCTTT. This encodes CSVDRGGYTEAFF.

This clonotype was observed a few times. The rearrangement links TRBV5-5 to TRBJ1-2, with D unclear. CDR1 is SGHKS and CDR2 is YYEKEE in the germline V gene (reference sequence). V was pared by 0 bases and J by 4 bases, with 10 bases between. The length of the CDR3 is 14 residues. The CDR3 nucleotides read TGTGCCAGCAGCTTGGGGCAGGAGGGCTATGGCTACACCTTC. This translates into CASSLGQEGYGYTF.

This clonotype appeared a few times. V and J are TRBV7-2 and TRBJ2-7; 7 positions match TRBD2. The CDR3 sequence is 18 residues long. V lost 1 base and J lost 4; bases outside the gene matches: 16. CDR1 is SGHTA, CDR2 FQGNSA, per germline. CDR3 loop: CASSLVGWLVTSSYEQYF. Here the CDR3 DNA reads TGTGCCAGCAGCTTAGTTGGGTGGTTGGTGACTAGCTCTTACGAGCAGTACTTC.

The rearrangement uses TRBV20-1 and TRBJ2-3; TRBD2 might be the D (6 bases). Germline CDR1 DFQATT, CDR2 SNEGSKA (reference sequence). This CDR3 contains 13 residues. With 4 bases removed from V and 5 bases from J, the gap between germline ends came to 13 bases. CDR3 amino acids: CSAMGEVGDTQYF. The CDR3 bases are TGCAGTGCTATGGGGGAGGTCGGAGATACGCAGTATTTT.

In this sample, this clonotype turned up a few times. The chain combines TRBV3-1 with TRBJ2-1; 8 nucleotides align to TRBD2. The CDR3 runs to 15 residues. After removal of 0 bases from V and 9 bases from J, the junction contained 7 bases not matched to a gene. The germline CDR1 and CDR2 sequences are LGHDT and YNNKEL (reference sequence). CDR3 bases: TGTGCCAGCAGCCAAGATGCCGGGGGGGCCAGTGAGCAGTTCTTC. It codes for CASSQDAGGASEQFF.

The V gene is TRBV7-2, the J gene TRBJ2-1; 9 nucleotides line up with TRBD2. This CDR3 is 14 amino acids long. CDR1 SGHTA and CDR2 FQGNSA come from the germline V gene. The trim removed 5 bases at V and 10 bases at J, leaving 9 bases unmatched. This CDR3 is CASSVDSSGEEQFF. Written as DNA, the CDR3 is TGTGCCAGCAGCGTAGACTCTAGCGGGGAGGAGCAGTTCTTC.

This rearrangement joins TRBV7-9 to TRBJ1-1, with D uncertain. The CDR3 extends over 16 amino acids. V lost 7 bases, J lost 1 base, and 19 bases lay in between. CDR1 SEHNR and CDR2 FQNEAQ come from the germline V gene (reference sequence). In DNA, the CDR3 is TGTGCCAGCAAACCAAATAAAGGACCTTCGAACACTGAAGCTTTCTTT. Protein product: CASKPNKGPSNTEAFF. The full variable domain, in which reference TRBV7-9 and TRBJ1-1 provide the parts outside the CDR3, is DTGVSQNPRHKITKRGQNVTFRCDPISEHNRLYWYRQTLGQGPEFLTYFQNEAQLEKSRLLSDRFSAERPKGSFSTLEIQRTEQGDSAMYLCASKPNKGPSNTEAFFGQGTRLTVV.

This clonotype was recorded a few times. This chain links TRBV20-1 with TRBJ2-5; possible D gene TRBD1, 5 bases. Germline V CDR1 and CDR2: DFQATT, SNEGSKA (reference sequence). Trimming took off 6 bases at V and 0 bases at J, with 11 bases between the two ends. This CDR3 spans 13 amino acids. CDR3: CSAQGRDQETQYF. CDR3 sequence (DNA): TGCAGTGCCCAGGGCAGGGACCAAGAGACCCAGTACTTC.

This clonotype was seen at least ten times. The genes are TRBV6-1 and TRBJ2-7; 10 nucleotides align to TRBD1. The CDR3 runs 16 residues. Trimming cost V 7 bases and J 2 bases; bases outside gene matches: 11. Germline V CDR1 and CDR2: MNHNS, SASEGT. CDR3 amino acids: CASIMGTGANTYEQYF. DNA for the CDR3: TGTGCCAGCATCATGGGGACAGGGGCCAACACCTACGAGCAGTACTTC.